The present entry profiles one T cell receptor beta chain with its context. CDR3 length: 20 residues. Trimming left V 4 bases short and J 0 bases short, with 30 bases between. Germline V gene lookup returns CDR1 DFQATT and CDR2 SNEGSKA (reference sequence). The source of the sample is a study of T cell repertoires in cytomegalovirus infection. A single record per CDR3 protein comes from TCRdb applying MiXCR to the reads. The sample has around 530,000 distinct CDR3 sequences, around a quarter seen once. The clonotype comes from a human donor in good health (CMV status not recorded). Some clones in this sample may be carry-over from other donors' samples. Sequencing input: PBMCs. The chain has TRBV20-1 and TRBJ1-1; TRBD1 might be the D (6 bases). CDR3 DNA sequence: TGCAGTGCTAAGGGGGATGGGTACAGCTCCCGGGGGTCTATGAACACTGAAGCTTTCTTT. It encodes CSAKGDGYSSRGSMNTEAFF.